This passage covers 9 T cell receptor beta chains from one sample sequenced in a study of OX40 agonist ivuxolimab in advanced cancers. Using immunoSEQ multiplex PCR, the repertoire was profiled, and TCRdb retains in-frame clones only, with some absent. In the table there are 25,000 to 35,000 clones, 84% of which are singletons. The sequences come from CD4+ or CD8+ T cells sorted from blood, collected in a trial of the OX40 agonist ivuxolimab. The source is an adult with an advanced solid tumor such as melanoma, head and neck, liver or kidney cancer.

CDR3 in DNA: TGTGCCAGCACCCTTAGCGGGAGGTACGAGCAGTACTTC. Amino acid sequence: CASTLSGRYEQYF. The chain links TRBV6-6 to TRBJ2-7; 10 nucleotides agree with TRBD2. The CDR3 runs to 13 residues. The germline V gene has CDR1 MNHNY and CDR2 SVGAGI (reference sequence). The V and J ends lost 7 bases and 4 bases, in that order; junction bases with no gene match: 4.

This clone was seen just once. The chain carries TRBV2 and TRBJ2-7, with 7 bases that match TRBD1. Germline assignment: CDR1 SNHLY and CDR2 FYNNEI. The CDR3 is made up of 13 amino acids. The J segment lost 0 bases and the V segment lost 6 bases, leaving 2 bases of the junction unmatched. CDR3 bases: TGTGCCAGCAGGGGACAGAGCTCCTACGAGCAGTACTTC. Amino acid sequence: CASRGQSSYEQYF.

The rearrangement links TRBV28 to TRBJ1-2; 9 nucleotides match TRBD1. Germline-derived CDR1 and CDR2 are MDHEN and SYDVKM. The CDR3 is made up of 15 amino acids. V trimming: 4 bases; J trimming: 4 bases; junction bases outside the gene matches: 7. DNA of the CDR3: TGTGCCAGCAGTTACCACAGGGGGCGCCTCTATGGCTACACCTTC. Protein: CASSYHRGRLYGYTF.

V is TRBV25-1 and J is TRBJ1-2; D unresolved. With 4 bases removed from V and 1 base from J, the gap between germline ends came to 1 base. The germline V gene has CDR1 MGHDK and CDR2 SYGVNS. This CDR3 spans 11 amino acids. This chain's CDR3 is CASSVNYGYTF. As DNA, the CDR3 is TGTGCCAGCAGTGTTAACTATGGCTACACCTTC.

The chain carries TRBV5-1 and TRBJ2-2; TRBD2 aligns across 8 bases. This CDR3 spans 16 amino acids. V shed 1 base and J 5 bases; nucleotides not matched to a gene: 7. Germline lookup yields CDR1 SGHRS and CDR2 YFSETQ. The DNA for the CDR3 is TGCGCCAGCAGCTTGTTGAGCGGGGGAGGGACCGGGGAGCTGTTTTTT. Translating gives CASSLLSGGGTGELFF.

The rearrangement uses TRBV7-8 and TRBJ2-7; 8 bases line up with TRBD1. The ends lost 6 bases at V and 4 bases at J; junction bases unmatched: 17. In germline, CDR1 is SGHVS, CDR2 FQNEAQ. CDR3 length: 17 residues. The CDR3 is CASRHRGIAGGLYEQYF. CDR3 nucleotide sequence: TGTGCCAGCAGGCACCGGGGAATAGCAGGGGGCTTGTACGAGCAGTACTTC.

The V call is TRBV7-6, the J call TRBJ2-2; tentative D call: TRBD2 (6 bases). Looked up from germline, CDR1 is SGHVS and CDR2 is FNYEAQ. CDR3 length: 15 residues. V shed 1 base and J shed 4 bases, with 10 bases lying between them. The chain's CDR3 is CASSLVRDFTGELFF. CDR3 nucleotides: TGTGCCAGCAGCTTAGTTCGGGACTTCACCGGGGAGCTGTTTTTT. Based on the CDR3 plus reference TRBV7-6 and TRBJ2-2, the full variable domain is GAGVSQSPRYKVTKRGQDVALRCDPISGHVSLYWYRQALGQGPEFLTYFNYEAQQDKSGLPNDRFSAERPEGSISTLTIQRTEQRDSAMYRCASSLVRDFTGELFFGEGSRLTVL.

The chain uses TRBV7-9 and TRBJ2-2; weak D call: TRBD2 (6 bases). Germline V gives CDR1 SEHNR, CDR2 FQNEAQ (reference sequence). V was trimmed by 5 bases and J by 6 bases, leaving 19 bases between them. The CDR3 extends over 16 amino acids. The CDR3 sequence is CASSIRAGPTAGELFF. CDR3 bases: TGTGCCAGCAGCATCCGCGCGGGGCCAACGGCCGGGGAGCTGTTTTTT.

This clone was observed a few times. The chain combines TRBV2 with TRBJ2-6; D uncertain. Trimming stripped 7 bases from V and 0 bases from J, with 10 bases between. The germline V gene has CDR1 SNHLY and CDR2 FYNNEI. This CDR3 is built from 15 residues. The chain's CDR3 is CASKWGSSGANVLTF. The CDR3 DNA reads TGTGCCAGCAAGTGGGGAAGCTCTGGGGCCAACGTCCTGACTTTC. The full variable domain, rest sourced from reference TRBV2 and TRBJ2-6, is EPEVTQTPSHQVTQMGQEVILRCVPISNHLYFYWYRQILGQKVEFLVSFYNNEISEKSEIFDDQFSVERPDGSNFTLKIRSTKLEDSAMYFCASKWGSSGANVLTFGAGSRLTVL.